One and the same sample provided the 25 T cell receptor beta chains below, sequenced in a study of cytomegalovirus exposure and HLA in healthy donors (dated by TCRdb to about 2017). Receptor libraries were prepared by the immunoSEQ multiplex PCR assay. The multiplex PCR relied on a mix of 60 forward primers for TCR Vbeta segments and 13 reverse primers for TCR Jbeta segments. What TCRdb holds here is the immuneACCESS table cut down to in-frame rearrangements. Part of the clones is not present; checked against another copy, under half of the missing clones reflect an unresolved V gene, and the others are unexplained. This sample gives 120,000 to 150,000 clones in total; 70% to 90% of them show up just once. Roughly 4% of the sample lies in the top ten. The sequenced material came from PBMCs. The receptors here all came from a woman aged 40 to 49 in good health and CMV-seropositive.

The chain joins TRBV25-1 to TRBJ1-2; possible D gene TRBD1, 5 bases. Per germline, CDR1 MGHDK and CDR2 SYGVNS. The CDR3 runs to 14 residues. Trimming stripped 0 bases from V and 5 bases from J, with 10 bases between. The CDR3, as DNA: TGTGCCAGCAGTGAATATAAGGGGATATATGGCTACACCTTC. This translates into CASSEYKGIYGYTF.

This clone came up a few times. The V and J genes are TRBV10-3 and TRBJ1-5; 8 bases are a match to TRBD1. Germline CDR1 ENHRY, CDR2 SYGVKD. The CDR3 is 14 residues long. V lost 5 bases to trimming and J lost 5 bases; unmatched junction nucleotides: 5. The CDR3 protein is CAISRQGNDQPQHF. In nucleotides, the CDR3 is TGTGCCATCAGTCGACAGGGGAACGATCAGCCCCAGCATTTT.

V usage is TRBV27 and J usage is TRBJ2-5, with 7 bases aligning to TRBD1. Trimming cost V 5 bases and J 5 bases; bases outside gene matches: 5. The CDR3 runs 13 residues. The germline V gene has CDR1 MNHEY and CDR2 SMNVEV (reference sequence). In DNA form, the CDR3 reads TGTGCCAGCAGTAAACAGGGGACGGAGACCCAGTACTTC. Residues: CASSKQGTETQYF.

In DNA, the CDR3 is TGTGCCAGAAGCCCCTCCCCAGGGACAGGGCAGGTGAACACTGAAGCTTTCTTT. Protein product: CARSPSPGTGQVNTEAFF. The V call is TRBV5-3, the J call TRBJ1-1; 9 bases are a match to TRBD1. TRBV5-3 is an ORF for which the function is uncertain. This CDR3 is built from 18 residues. The V and J ends lost 4 bases and 0 bases, in that order; junction bases with no gene match: 13.

The chain links TRBV2 to TRBJ1-2; no clear D gene. Per germline, CDR1 SNHLY and CDR2 FYNNEI. V was pared by 4 bases and J by 8 bases, with 11 bases between. The CDR3 is made up of 12 amino acids. CDR3 sequence: CASSARSGGYTF. CDR3 bases: TGTGCCAGCAGTGCCCGTTCGGGAGGCTACACCTTC.

The chain combines TRBV28 with TRBJ2-3, with 7 positions matching TRBD2. Germline trimming cut 7 bases from V and 2 bases from J; bases unmatched to any gene: 3. CDR1 and CDR2 (germline): MDHEN, SYDVKM. The CDR3 spans 13 residues. In nucleotides, the CDR3 is TGTGCCAGCAAGGCGGGGGTCACAGATACGCAGTATTTT. Amino acid sequence: CASKAGVTDTQYF.

This clone was observed a handful of times. The V and J genes are TRBV30 and TRBJ1-1; D gene unclear. The CDR3 sequence is 13 residues long. The V end was cut by 4 bases, the J end by 0 bases, with 9 bases between. Looked up from germline, CDR1 is GTSNPN and CDR2 is SVGIG (reference sequence). The CDR3 reads CAWTFTLNTEAFF. DNA for the CDR3: TGTGCCTGGACTTTTACACTGAACACTGAAGCTTTCTTT.

The V call is TRBV15, the J call TRBJ1-2; 9 bases align to TRBD1. The ends lost 6 bases at V and 3 bases at J; junction bases unmatched: 5. The germline V gene has CDR1 LNHNV and CDR2 YYDKDF (reference sequence). There are 14 residues in the CDR3. CDR3 DNA: TGTGCCACCAGAGGGGACAGGGAGGACTATGGCTACACCTTC. Its protein product is CATRGDREDYGYTF.

This clone was observed a few times. CDR3 nucleotide sequence: TGCAGTGCCGCGATCAATGAGCAGTTCTTC. Its translation: CSAAINEQFF. The chain joins TRBV20-1 to TRBJ2-1; D remains unclear. The CDR3 totals 10 residues. Trimming left V 6 bases short and J 6 bases short, with 6 bases between. In germline, CDR1 is DFQATT, CDR2 SNEGSKA (reference sequence).

The chain employs TRBV9 and TRBJ2-2, with 8 bases lining up with TRBD1. The germline V gene encodes CDR1 SGDLS and CDR2 YYNGEE. Trimming removed 1 base from V and 3 bases from J; junction bases left unmatched: 8. The length of the CDR3 is 17 residues. CDR3 loop: CASSVPRTGPDTGELFF. The CDR3 DNA is TGTGCCAGCAGCGTACCTAGGACAGGGCCGGACACCGGGGAGCTGTTTTTT.

This chain uses TRBV9 with TRBJ2-7, with 7 positions matching TRBD1. With V trimmed by 3 bases and J by 0 bases, 3 bases remained unmatched. The CDR3 is made up of 14 amino acids. The germline gives CDR1 SGDLS, CDR2 YYNGEE. The CDR3 sequence: CASSAWDSSYEQYF. The DNA of the CDR3 is TGTGCCAGCAGCGCATGGGACAGCTCCTACGAGCAGTACTTC.

The V gene is TRBV29-1, the J gene TRBJ2-3, with TRBD1 matching 7 bases. This CDR3 contains 13 residues. Germline V gives CDR1 SQVTM, CDR2 ANQGSEA. Trimming cost V 5 bases and J 2 bases; bases outside gene matches: 4. CDR3 sequence (DNA): TGCAGCGTTATGACAGGGTCCACAGATACGCAGTATTTT. It encodes CSVMTGSTDTQYF.

The chain uses TRBV5-1 and TRBJ1-2; D remains unclear. Trimming took 5 bases from V and 6 from J, leaving 14 bases between them. This CDR3 is built from 13 residues. In germline, CDR1 is SGHRS, CDR2 YFSETQ. The CDR3 region is CASRSVGRNGYTF. The CDR3 DNA reads TGCGCCAGCAGGAGCGTGGGGAGAAATGGCTACACCTTC. Filled out from reference TRBV5-1 and TRBJ1-2, the complete variable domain reads KAGVTQTPRYLIKTRGQQVTLSCSPISGHRSVSWYQQTPGQGLQFLFEYFSETQRNKGNFPGRFSGRQFSNSRSEMNVSTLELGDSALYLCASRSVGRNGYTFGSGTRLTVV.

The rearrangement uses TRBV30 and TRBJ2-5; D unresolved. The DNA end lines up better with TRBJ2-7; the J call may be wrong. The CDR3 loop spans 13 amino acids. Germline CDR1 and CDR2: GTSNPN and SVGIG (reference sequence). CDR3: CAWSVELAREQYF. Written as DNA, the CDR3 is TGTGCCTGGAGTGTCGAGCTTGCCCGCGAGCAGTACTTC.

The V call is TRBV21-1, the J call TRBJ1-4; whether TRBD1, the table's D call, matches the DNA was not checked. TRBV21-1 has pseudogene status. The CDR3 is 15 amino acids. In DNA form, the CDR3 reads TGTGCCAGCAGCAATCTTACAGGGAAGCATGAAAAACTGTTTTTT. Encoded protein: CASSNLTGKHEKLFF.

The rearrangement joins TRBV7-3 to TRBJ2-2, with D possibly matching TRBD2 (6 bases). Trimming shortened V by 2 bases and J by 1 base, and 11 bases separated the two germline ends. CDR1 is SGHTA and CDR2 is FQGTGA in the germline V gene. The CDR3 is 16 amino acids. The CDR3 DNA reads TGTGCCAGCAGCTTATTAGGTAGCGGGAACACCGGGGAGCTGTTTTTT. Translation: CASSLLGSGNTGELFF.

The chain carries TRBV30 and TRBJ2-7, with D perhaps TRBD2 (5 bases). The CDR3 totals 12 residues. The germline V and J ends were trimmed by 5 bases and 11 bases, with 19 bases remaining between them. Germline values: CDR1 GTSNPN, CDR2 SVGIG (reference sequence). CDR3 DNA sequence: TGTGCCTGGCGACACCTAGGACTCGAAAAGTACTTC. Its translation: CAWRHLGLEKYF.

The V gene is TRBV28, the J gene TRBJ2-7; 8 nucleotides agree with TRBD1. The CDR3 is 15 residues long. Losses at the gene ends were 1 base for V and 1 base for J; bases not matched to a gene: 3. CDR1 is MDHEN, CDR2 SYDVKM, per germline. CDR3 bases: TGTGCCAGCAGTTTATCGACAGGGGCATCCTACGAGCAGTACTTC. Translating gives CASSLSTGASYEQYF. Variable domain in full (rest from reference TRBV28 and TRBJ2-7): DVKVTQSSRYLVKRTGEKVFLECVQDMDHENMFWYRQDPGLGLRLIYFSYDVKMKEKGDIPEGYSVSREKKERFSLILESASTNQTSMYLCASSLSTGASYEQYFGPGTRLTVT.

J is TRBJ2-5 and V is TRBV5-6; possible D gene TRBD1, 6 bases. The tail of the sequence fits TRBJ2-7 better, so the J call may be wrong. The length of the CDR3 is 14 residues. The germline V gene encodes CDR1 SGHDT and CDR2 YYEEEE. CDR3 DNA sequence: TGTGCCAGCAGCTTGGCCCAGGGGTTGTACGAGCAGTACTTC. It yields the protein CASSLAQGLYEQYF.

The CDR3 DNA follows: TGTGCCAGTAGTGGCTCTACAGGGGTGGGCACTGAAGCTTTCTTT. It specifies CASSGSTGVGTEAFF. V usage is TRBV19 and J usage is TRBJ1-1; 7 nucleotides line up with TRBD1. The CDR3 totals 15 residues. The germline gives CDR1 LNHDA, CDR2 SQIVND (reference sequence). The ends lost 5 bases at V and 4 bases at J; junction bases unmatched: 10.

The V call is TRBV19, the J call TRBJ2-7; tentative D call: TRBD1 (6 bases). V dropped 8 bases and J dropped 0 bases, with 8 bases sitting between them. Germline CDR1 reads LNHDA; CDR2 reads SQIVND (reference sequence). This CDR3 is built from 12 residues. This chain's CDR3 is CASQGSSYEQYF. The CDR3 DNA sequence: TGTGCCAGTCAGGGGAGCTCCTACGAGCAGTACTTC.

The CDR3 region is CASAQALAVISTDTQYF. CDR3 DNA sequence: TGTGCCAGCGCTCAAGCACTAGCAGTTATTAGCACAGATACGCAGTATTTT. The V gene is TRBV7-2, the J gene TRBJ2-3, with D possibly being TRBD2 (6 bases). Looked up from germline, CDR1 is SGHTA and CDR2 is FQGNSA. Trimming cost V 8 bases and J 0 bases, with 21 bases left between them. This CDR3 contains 17 residues. Looking up the rest from reference TRBV7-2 and TRBJ2-3 gives the full variable domain: GAGVSQSPSNKVTEKGKDVELRCDPISGHTALYWYRQSLGQGLEFLIYFQGNSAPDKSGLPSDRFSAERTGGSVSTLTIQRTQQEDSAVYLCASAQALAVISTDTQYFGPGTRLTVL.

This sequence joins TRBV5-8 and TRBJ1-4; D not resolved. Germline CDR1 and CDR2: SGHTS and YDEGEE. Trimming took 0 bases from V and 1 from J, leaving 10 bases between them. CDR3 size: 16 residues. The CDR3 region has the DNA TGTGCCAGCAGCTTGGGGTTCGAGGGAACTAATGAAAAACTGTTTTTT. This gives the protein CASSLGFEGTNEKLFF.

The chain combines TRBV13 with TRBJ2-3; 8 bases agree with TRBD2. The germline gives CDR1 PRHDT, CDR2 FYEKMQ (reference sequence). The CDR3 runs to 15 residues. The J segment lost 0 bases and the V segment lost 5 bases, leaving 4 bases of the junction unmatched. This CDR3 reads CASSVSGGSTDTQYF. CDR3 nucleotide sequence: TGTGCCAGCAGCGTCAGCGGGGGAAGCACAGATACGCAGTATTTT.

Remarks on this clone: Other DNA sequences within the sample encode an identical CDR3. This chain links TRBV7-2 with TRBJ2-2; D is possibly TRBD1 (6 bases). Trimming took off 1 base at V and 8 bases at J, with 11 bases between the two ends. Looked up from germline, CDR1 is SGHTA and CDR2 is FQGNSA. The CDR3 contains 14 residues. In DNA form, the CDR3 reads TGTGCCAGCAGCTTAGTTGGGGGCTGGGGGGAGCTGTTTTTT. This gives the protein CASSLVGGWGELFF.